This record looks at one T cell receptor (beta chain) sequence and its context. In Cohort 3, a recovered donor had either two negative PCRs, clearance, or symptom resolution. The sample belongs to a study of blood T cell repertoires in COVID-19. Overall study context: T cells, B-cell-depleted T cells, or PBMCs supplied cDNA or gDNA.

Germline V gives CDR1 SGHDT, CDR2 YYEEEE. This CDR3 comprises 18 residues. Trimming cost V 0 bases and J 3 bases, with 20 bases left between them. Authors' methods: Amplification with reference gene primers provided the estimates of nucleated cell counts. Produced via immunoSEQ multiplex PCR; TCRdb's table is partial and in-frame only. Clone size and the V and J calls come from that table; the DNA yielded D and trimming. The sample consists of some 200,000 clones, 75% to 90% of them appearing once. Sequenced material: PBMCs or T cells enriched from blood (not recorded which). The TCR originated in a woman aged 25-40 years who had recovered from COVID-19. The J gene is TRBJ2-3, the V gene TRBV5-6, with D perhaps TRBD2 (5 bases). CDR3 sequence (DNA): TGTGCCAGCAGCTTGGATATGGGAAGCGGACTTACAACAGATACGCAGTATTTT. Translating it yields CASSLDMGSGLTTDTQYF.